One sample yielded the 2 T cell receptor beta chains listed below, sequenced in a study of regulatory T cells in long-lasting Graves disease. Time point described: newly diagnosed GD, antithyroid drugs for less than 3 months. The TCR library was made from RNA extracted from PBMCs. The authors built TCR beta libraries using iRepertoire HTBI primers and Arm-PCR of CDR3 regions. TCRdb analysed the multiplex PCR reads with MiXCR anew, one entry per CDR3 protein. The sample yields 350,000 to 550,000 distinct CDR3 sequences, 15% seen once. The data were also submitted as part of a second study, on T cells in Graves' hyperthyroidism and ophthalmopathy.

The sample in question was peripheral blood mononuclear cells (PBMCs), obtained at new diagnosis, from a patient treated with antithyroid drugs. These receptors were collected from a woman in her thirties with Graves disease.

The gene calls are TRBV13 and TRBJ1-2; weak D call: TRBD1 (5 bases). The germline gives CDR1 PRHDT, CDR2 FYEKMQ (reference sequence). CDR3 length: 15 amino acids. V gave up 3 bases and J gave up 4 bases, with 15 bases separating them. Here the CDR3 DNA reads TGTGCCAGCAGCTTTACAGGTGAACAAATCTATGGCTACACCTTC. Residues: CASSFTGEQIYGYTF.

The chain couples TRBV5-1 to TRBJ2-7; 9 bases are shared with TRBD2. CDR1 SGHRS and CDR2 YFSETQ come from the germline V gene. The CDR3 length is 14 residues. The V gene end was trimmed by 6 bases and the J gene end by 2 bases; junction bases not matched to a gene: 6. The CDR3 loop reads CASKSSGEAYEQYF. The DNA of the CDR3 is TGCGCCAGCAAATCTAGCGGGGAGGCCTACGAGCAGTACTTC.